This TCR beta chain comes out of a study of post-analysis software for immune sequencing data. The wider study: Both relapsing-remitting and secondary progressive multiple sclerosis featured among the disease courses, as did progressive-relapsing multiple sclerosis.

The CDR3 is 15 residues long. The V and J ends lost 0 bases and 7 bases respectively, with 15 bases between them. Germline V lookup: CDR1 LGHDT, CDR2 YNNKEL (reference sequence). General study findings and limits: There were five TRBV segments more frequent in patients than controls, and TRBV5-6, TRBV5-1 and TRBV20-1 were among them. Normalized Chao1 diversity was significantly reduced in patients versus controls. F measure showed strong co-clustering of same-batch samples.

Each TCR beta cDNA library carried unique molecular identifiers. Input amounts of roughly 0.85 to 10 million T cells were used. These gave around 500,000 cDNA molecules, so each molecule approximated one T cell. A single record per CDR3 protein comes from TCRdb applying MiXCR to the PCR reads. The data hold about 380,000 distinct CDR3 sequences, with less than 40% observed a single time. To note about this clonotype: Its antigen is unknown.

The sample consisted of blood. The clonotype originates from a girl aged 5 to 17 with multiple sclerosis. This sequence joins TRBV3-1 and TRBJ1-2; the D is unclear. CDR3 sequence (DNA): TGTGCCAGCAGCCAAGACCCGGGCCCCGTGGGTGGCTACACCTTC. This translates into CASSQDPGPVGGYTF.